This note documents a single T cell receptor beta chain sequence. The sample originates from a study of cytomegalovirus exposure and HLA in healthy donors. Germline loops: CDR1 SGHDN, CDR2 FVKESK. CDR3 length: 16 residues. Trimming left V 2 bases short and J 4 bases short, with 15 bases between. PCR involved 60 Vbeta and 13 Jbeta primers. Profiled with immunoSEQ multiplex PCR; TCRdb holds only in-frame clones, not every one. The table includes 60,000 to 70,000 clones, roughly 77% detected once. The source material was PBMCs. The source is a young woman in good health and CMV-seronegative. J is TRBJ1-3 and V is TRBV14; tentatively, D is TRBD1 (5 bases). CDR3 bases: TGTGCCAGCAGCCAAAGACAAGGGGCCGGCGGAAACACCATATATTTT. It codes for CASSQRQGAGGNTIYF.